The present T cell receptor (beta chain) was sequenced within a study of identical twins. This clonotype was detected ten times or more. Its antigen is undetermined. Germline-derived CDR1 and CDR2 are SEHNR and FQNEAQ (reference sequence). V dropped 4 bases and J dropped 7 bases, with 14 bases sitting between them. This CDR3 spans 14 amino acids. Template switching supplied a universal primer site; unique molecular identifiers were carried on the cDNA. TCRdb re-derived calls from the 5' RACE reads in MiXCR, one entry per CDR3 protein. The sample shows about 280,000 distinct CDR3 sequences, around 8.8% of them seen only once. Each donor was a healthy Caucasian. Points from the study as a whole: For monozygotic twins, models underestimated out-of-frame TCR alpha sharing.

The sample also formed part of further work on yellow fever vaccine responses in identical twins.

Sequenced sample: memory (CD45RO+) T cells sorted from blood. This receptor was obtained from a young woman in good health. The V gene is TRBV7-9, the J gene TRBJ2-1, with D tentatively TRBD1 (6 bases). CDR3 amino acids: CASSSRGGANEQFF. The CDR3 region has the DNA TGTGCCAGCAGCTCCAGGGGTGGGGCAAATGAGCAGTTCTTC.